These 27 T cell receptor beta chains came from one sample sequenced in a study of shared clonotypes between healthy human individuals. CD45RO-negative CD8 cells positively selected for CCR7 made up the naive population, which excluded terminally differentiated effector memory CD45RA+ cells. The protocol was immunoSEQ multiplex PCR, while the TCRdb copy is restricted to in-frame clones and leaves out a portion. The sample holds around 1.9 million clones, 93% seen once. The source material was naive CD8+ T cells from PBMCs. These receptors all come from a man younger than 30 in good health. Some clones in this sample may be carry-over from other donors' samples.

This clone was detected once. The V gene is TRBV7-2, the J gene TRBJ1-1; D is possibly TRBD1 (5 bases). V lost 1 base and J 1 base, leaving 16 bases between the germline ends. The CDR3 contains 17 residues. Germline V CDR1 and CDR2: SGHTA, FQGNSA. Here the CDR3 reads CASSLVVSGYTNTEAFF. CDR3 in DNA: TGTGCCAGCAGCTTAGTTGTTTCAGGGTATACGAACACTGAAGCTTTCTTT.

The genes are TRBV4-1 and TRBJ2-7; D gene unclear. CDR3 size: 14 residues. Looked up from germline, CDR1 is MGHRA and CDR2 is YSYEKL. The V end was cut by 4 bases, the J end by 5 bases, with 15 bases between. The CDR3 loop reads CASSLSYSSDEQYF. For the CDR3, the DNA is TGCGCCAGCAGCCTCTCGTACAGTTCGGACGAGCAGTACTTC.

V and J are TRBV28 and TRBJ2-1, with TRBD1 as a possible D gene (6 bases). This CDR3 contains 12 residues. V shed 8 bases and J shed 4 bases, with 9 bases lying between them. The germline V gene encodes CDR1 MDHEN and CDR2 SYDVKM. Here the CDR3 DNA reads TGTGCCAGCTATACAGGGTACAATGAGCAGTTCTTC. Translating gives CASYTGYNEQFF.

J is TRBJ1-2 and V is TRBV19; 7 nucleotides align to TRBD1. Per the germline V gene, CDR1 is LNHDA and CDR2 is SQIVND (reference sequence). The CDR3 covers 11 residues. V lost 8 bases and J lost 6; bases outside the gene matches: 3. The chain's CDR3 is CASGTADGYTF. CDR3 bases: TGTGCCAGTGGGACAGCGGATGGCTACACCTTC.

The rearrangement joins TRBV19 to TRBJ2-5, with D perhaps matching TRBD1 (6 bases). V was trimmed by 5 bases and J by 2 bases, leaving 15 bases between them. Germline-derived CDR1 and CDR2 are LNHDA and SQIVND (reference sequence). The CDR3 contains 15 residues. The CDR3 DNA reads TGTGCCAGTAGTTTACGGGACACACTTCAAGAGACCCAGTACTTC. It yields the protein CASSLRDTLQETQYF. Drawing the rest from reference TRBV19 and TRBJ2-5, the complete variable domain is DGGITQSPKYLFRKEGQNVTLSCEQNLNHDAMYWYRQDPGQGLRLIYYSQIVNDFQKGDIAEGYSVSREKKESFPLTVTSAQKNPTAFYLCASSLRDTLQETQYFGPGTRLLVL.

The V and J genes are TRBV27 and TRBJ1-2; 8 bases are shared with TRBD1. This CDR3 region has 14 residues. Germline values: CDR1 MNHEY, CDR2 SMNVEV (reference sequence). V shed 9 bases and J 8 bases; nucleotides not matched to a gene: 14. CDR3 DNA sequence: TGTGCCAGACCCAGACAGGGGAAGACAGGGGGCTACACCTTC. This gives the protein CARPRQGKTGGYTF.

The chain is built from TRBV27 and TRBJ2-1, with TRBD2 matching 10 bases. The V segment lost 4 bases and the J segment 8 bases; nucleotides outside the gene matches: 11. This CDR3 spans 16 amino acids. The V gene's germline CDR1 is MNHEY and CDR2 SMNVEV (reference sequence). This CDR3 is CASSSSTSGLGDEQFF. The CDR3 DNA follows: TGTGCCAGCAGTTCCTCGACTAGCGGGTTAGGCGATGAGCAGTTCTTC.

A word on this clone: The same CDR3 arises from other DNA sequences in this sample as well. This chain joins TRBV27 and TRBJ2-7, with 9 bases identical to TRBD1. Germline assignment: CDR1 MNHEY and CDR2 SMNVEV (reference sequence). This CDR3 has 15 amino acids. V lost 5 bases, J lost 4 bases, and 9 bases stayed unmatched. The CDR3 coding sequence is TGTGCCAGCAGTCCACATCCGGGACAGGGATACGAGCAGTACTTC. As protein: CASSPHPGQGYEQYF.

The V call is TRBV2, the J call TRBJ2-7; either TRBD1 or TRBD2 may supply D (5 bases each). Trimming took 6 bases from V and 1 from J, leaving 16 bases between them. The CDR3 spans 15 residues. The germline gives CDR1 SNHLY, CDR2 FYNNEI. CDR3 residues: CASSVGTDSSYEQYF. Written as DNA, the CDR3 is TGTGCCAGCAGCGTTGGGACGGACTCTTCCTACGAGCAGTACTTC.

V is TRBV27 and J is TRBJ1-5, with no clear D. Per the germline V gene, CDR1 is MNHEY and CDR2 is SMNVEV (reference sequence). The CDR3 has 16 residues. The ends were cut back, 0 bases at V and 2 bases at J, with 11 bases in the middle. The CDR3, as DNA: TGTGCCAGCAGTTTATCACCACCCCGGGGCAATCAGCCCCAGCATTTT. The encoded protein is CASSLSPPRGNQPQHF.

Comments on this clone: Other DNA sequences in this sample translate to the same CDR3. The rearrangement joins TRBV27 to TRBJ2-7; D is ambiguous. Between the trimmed V and J ends, which lost 2 bases and 6 bases, there was a span of 5 bases. Germline CDR1 reads MNHEY; CDR2 reads SMNVEV (reference sequence). The CDR3 runs to 11 residues. CDR3: CASSLGLEQYF. The CDR3, as DNA: TGTGCCAGCAGTTTAGGGCTCGAGCAGTACTTC.

Comments on this clone: This same CDR3 is encoded by further DNA sequences in the sample. V is TRBV27 and J is TRBJ2-1; tentatively, D is TRBD2 (5 bases). This CDR3 region has 13 residues. V lost 3 bases to trimming and J lost 4 bases, with 7 bases between them. CDR1 MNHEY and CDR2 SMNVEV come from the germline V gene (reference sequence). In DNA form, the CDR3 reads TGTGCCAGCAGTTTCAGCGGTTACAATGAGCAGTTCTTC. Translating gives CASSFSGYNEQFF.

The rearrangement uses TRBV6-5 and TRBJ2-7, with 9 bases matching TRBD2. The CDR3 runs 15 residues. Germline V lookup: CDR1 MNHEY, CDR2 SVGAGI. J lost 5 bases, V lost 0 bases, and 5 bases had no gene match. In nucleotides, the CDR3 is TGTGCCAGCAGTTACTCTTCCCTAGCGGGAAACGAGCAGTACTTC. This codes for CASSYSSLAGNEQYF.

Written as DNA, the CDR3 is TGTGCCAGCAGCTTGGCGCCAGTGCAATTTAACTATGGCTACACCTTC. Its translation is CASSLAPVQFNYGYTF. This chain links TRBV5-4 with TRBJ1-2, with D hard to call. CDR1 and CDR2 from the germline V gene are SGHNT and YYREEE (reference sequence). The V and J ends lost 0 bases and 1 base respectively, with 13 bases between them. This CDR3 comprises 16 residues.

This clone has only one observation. The CDR3 DNA reads as TGTGCCAGCAGCTTAGGGGGACTAGCGGGAGGCGAGCAGTACTTC. Encoded protein: CASSLGGLAGGEQYF. The chain employs TRBV7-9 and TRBJ2-7; 15 bases are shared with TRBD2. The V gene's germline CDR1 is SEHNR and CDR2 FQNEAQ (reference sequence). This CDR3 region has 15 residues. Trimming removed 1 base from V and 6 bases from J; junction bases left unmatched: 1.

V is TRBV19 and J is TRBJ2-2; D ambiguous. Germline CDR1 is LNHDA and CDR2 is SQIVND (reference sequence). The CDR3 loop spans 14 amino acids. Trimming left V 3 bases short and J 3 bases short, with 8 bases between. The CDR3 nucleotides are TGTGCCAGTAGTATTGGTCTGTACACCGGGGAGCTGTTTTTT. Encoded protein: CASSIGLYTGELFF. Drawing the rest from reference TRBV19 and TRBJ2-2, the complete variable domain is DGGITQSPKYLFRKEGQNVTLSCEQNLNHDAMYWYRQDPGQGLRLIYYSQIVNDFQKGDIAEGYSVSREKKESFPLTVTSAQKNPTAFYLCASSIGLYTGELFFGEGSRLTVL.

The V gene is TRBV4-1, the J gene TRBJ2-7, with 7 nucleotides matching TRBD2. This CDR3 is 14 amino acids long. The V gene end was trimmed by 4 bases and the J gene end by 4 bases; junction bases not matched to a gene: 7. From germline, CDR1 is MGHRA and CDR2 YSYEKL. This CDR3 is CASSRGEGPYEQYF. The CDR3, as DNA: TGCGCCAGCAGCCGGGGGGAGGGCCCTTACGAGCAGTACTTC.

The J gene is TRBJ2-1, the V gene TRBV4-2; perhaps TRBD2 as D (7 bases). CDR1 is LGHNA, CDR2 YNFKEQ, per germline. The CDR3 contains 16 residues. The germline V and J ends were trimmed by 3 bases and 4 bases, with 16 bases remaining between them. The CDR3 sequence is CASSQGGREPYNEQFF. As DNA, the CDR3 is TGTGCCAGCAGCCAGGGGGGGCGGGAGCCGTACAATGAGCAGTTCTTC.

This clone occurred once. This sequence joins TRBV11-3 and TRBJ2-7; D perhaps matches TRBD1 (6 bases). Trimming removed 4 bases from V and 5 bases from J, with 27 bases in between. The CDR3 is 18 residues long. In germline, CDR1 is SGHNT, CDR2 YENEEA. CDR3 coding DNA: TGTGCCAGCAGCTCTATTAATACAGGGACAAACCAACACCACGAGCAGTACTTC. Its translation is CASSSINTGTNQHHEQYF.

V is TRBV15 and J is TRBJ2-7; D gene ambiguous. The CDR3 is made up of 14 amino acids. The V gene lost 3 bases and the J gene lost 0 bases, with 9 bases spanning the gap. CDR1 and CDR2 from the germline V gene are LNHNV and YYDKDF (reference sequence). The CDR3 sequence: CATSRADLSYEQYF. In nucleotides, the CDR3 is TGTGCCACCAGCAGGGCGGACCTCTCCTACGAGCAGTACTTC.

The chain links TRBV18 to TRBJ2-1, with TRBD2 matching 11 bases. The germline gives CDR1 KGHSH, CDR2 LQKENI. J was trimmed by 9 bases and V by 3 bases; bases with no gene match: 13. This CDR3 has 17 amino acids. CDR3 coding DNA: TGTGCCAGCTCACCTGCCGGGACTAGCGGAATGGACGGTGAGCAGTTCTTC. It yields the protein CASSPAGTSGMDGEQFF.

This clone was observed a single time. The gene calls are TRBV9 and TRBJ1-6, with a tentative D call TRBD1 (6 bases). Germline loops: CDR1 SGDLS, CDR2 YYNGEE. The CDR3 loop spans 14 amino acids. V shed 5 bases and J shed 15 bases, with 21 bases lying between them. CDR3 sequence: CASRGSHTGSDLHF. CDR3 bases: TGTGCCAGCAGGGGGTCCCACACAGGGTCGGACCTCCACTTT.

V usage is TRBV28 and J usage is TRBJ2-1; D remains unclear. CDR3 size: 12 residues. V lost 2 bases and J lost 12, with 11 bases in between. Germline lookup yields CDR1 MDHEN and CDR2 SYDVKM. CDR3: CASSLGLEWQFF. The CDR3 DNA sequence: TGTGCCAGCAGTTTAGGTTTAGAGTGGCAGTTCTTC.

V and J are TRBV27 and TRBJ2-7; a possible D gene is TRBD1 (7 bases). The CDR3 sequence is 10 residues long. Germline lookup yields CDR1 MNHEY and CDR2 SMNVEV (reference sequence). Trimming stripped 8 bases from V and 11 bases from J, with 13 bases between. In DNA form, the CDR3 reads TGTGCCAGCGGGCGGGACAGTGAGTACTTC. Its protein is CASGRDSEYF.

V and J are TRBV5-1 and TRBJ2-7; no clear D gene. The V end was cut by 4 bases, the J end by 1 base, with 9 bases between. Per germline, CDR1 SGHRS and CDR2 YFSETQ. CDR3 length equals 13 residues. In DNA, the CDR3 is TGCGCCAGCAGCCCCCGGGCGTCCTACGAGCAGTACTTC. The encoded protein is CASSPRASYEQYF.

The V and J genes are TRBV7-9 and TRBJ2-1; no clear D gene. The CDR3 loop spans 15 amino acids. V was clipped by 8 bases and J by 5 bases, with 19 bases between them. Germline assignment: CDR1 SEHNR and CDR2 FQNEAQ (reference sequence). CDR3 coding DNA: TGTGCCAGCGCCTGGATGGGAAGTGAGAACAATGAGCAGTTCTTC. Translation: CASAWMGSENNEQFF.

Worth noting for this clone: This sample also contains other DNA sequences that code for the same CDR3. The chain joins TRBV27 to TRBJ2-3; the match to TRBD2 covers 12 bases. The CDR3 sequence is 16 residues long. V lost 5 bases and J lost 1; bases outside the gene matches: 4. Germline V gene lookup returns CDR1 MNHEY and CDR2 SMNVEV (reference sequence). As DNA, the CDR3 is TGTGCCAGCAGTATTCGACTAGCGGGGGGCACAGATACGCAGTATTTT. Its protein is CASSIRLAGGTDTQYF.